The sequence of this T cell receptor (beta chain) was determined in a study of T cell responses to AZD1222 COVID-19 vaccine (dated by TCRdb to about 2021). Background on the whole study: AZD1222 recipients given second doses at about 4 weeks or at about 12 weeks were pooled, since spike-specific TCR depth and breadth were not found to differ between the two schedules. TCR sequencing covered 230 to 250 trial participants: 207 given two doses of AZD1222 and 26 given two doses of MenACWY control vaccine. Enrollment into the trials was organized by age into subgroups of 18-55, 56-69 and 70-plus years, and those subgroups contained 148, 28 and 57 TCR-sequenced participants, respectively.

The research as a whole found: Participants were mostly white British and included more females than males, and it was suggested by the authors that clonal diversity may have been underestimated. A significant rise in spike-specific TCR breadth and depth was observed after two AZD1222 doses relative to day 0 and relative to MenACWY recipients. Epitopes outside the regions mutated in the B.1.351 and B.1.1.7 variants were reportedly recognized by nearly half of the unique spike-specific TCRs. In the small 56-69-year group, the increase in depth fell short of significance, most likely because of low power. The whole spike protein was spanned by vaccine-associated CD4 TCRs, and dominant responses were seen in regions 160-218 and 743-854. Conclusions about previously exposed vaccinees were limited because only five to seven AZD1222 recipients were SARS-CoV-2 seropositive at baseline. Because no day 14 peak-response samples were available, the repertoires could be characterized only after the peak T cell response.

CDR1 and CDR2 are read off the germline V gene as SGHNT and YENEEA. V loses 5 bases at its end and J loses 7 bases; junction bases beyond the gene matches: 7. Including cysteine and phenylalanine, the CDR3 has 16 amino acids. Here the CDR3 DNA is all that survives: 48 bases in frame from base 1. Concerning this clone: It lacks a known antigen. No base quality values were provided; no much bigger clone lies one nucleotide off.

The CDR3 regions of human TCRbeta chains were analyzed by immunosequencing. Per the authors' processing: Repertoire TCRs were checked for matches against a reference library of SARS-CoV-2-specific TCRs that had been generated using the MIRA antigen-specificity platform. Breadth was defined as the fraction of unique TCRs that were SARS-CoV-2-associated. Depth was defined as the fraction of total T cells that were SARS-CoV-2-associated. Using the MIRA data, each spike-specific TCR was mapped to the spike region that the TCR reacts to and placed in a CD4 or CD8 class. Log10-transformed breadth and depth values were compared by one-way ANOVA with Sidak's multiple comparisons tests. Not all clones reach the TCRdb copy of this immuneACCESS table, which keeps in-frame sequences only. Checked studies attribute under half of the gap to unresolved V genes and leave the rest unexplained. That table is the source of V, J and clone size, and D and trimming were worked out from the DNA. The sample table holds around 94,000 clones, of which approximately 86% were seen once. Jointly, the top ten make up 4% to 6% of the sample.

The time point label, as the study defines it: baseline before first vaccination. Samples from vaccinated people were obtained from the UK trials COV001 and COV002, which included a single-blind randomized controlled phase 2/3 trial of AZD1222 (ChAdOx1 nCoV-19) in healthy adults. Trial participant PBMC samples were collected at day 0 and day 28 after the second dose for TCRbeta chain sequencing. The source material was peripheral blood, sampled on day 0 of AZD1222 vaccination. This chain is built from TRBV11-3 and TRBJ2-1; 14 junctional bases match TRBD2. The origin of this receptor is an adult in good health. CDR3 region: CASSQGLAGAWNEQFF. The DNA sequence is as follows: TGTGCCAGCAGCCAGGGACTAGCGGGAGCGTGGAATGAGCAGTTCTTC.